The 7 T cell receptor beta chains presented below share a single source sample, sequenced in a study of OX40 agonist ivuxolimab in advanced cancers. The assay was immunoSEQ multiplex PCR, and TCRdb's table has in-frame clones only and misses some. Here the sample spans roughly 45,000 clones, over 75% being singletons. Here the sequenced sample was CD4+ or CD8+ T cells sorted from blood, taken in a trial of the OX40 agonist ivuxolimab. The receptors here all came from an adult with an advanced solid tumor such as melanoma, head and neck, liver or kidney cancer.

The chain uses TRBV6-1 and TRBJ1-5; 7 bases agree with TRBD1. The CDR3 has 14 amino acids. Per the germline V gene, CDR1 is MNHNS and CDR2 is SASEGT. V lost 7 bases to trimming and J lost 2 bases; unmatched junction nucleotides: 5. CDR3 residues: CASNRQGGNQPQHF. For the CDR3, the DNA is TGTGCCAGCAATCGGCAGGGGGGCAATCAGCCCCAGCATTTT.

CDR3 amino acids: CASLGQGVEKLFF. The CDR3 coding sequence is TGTGCCAGCTTGGGACAGGGTGTTGAAAAACTGTTTTTT. The V gene is TRBV6-5, the J gene TRBJ1-4; the match to TRBD1 covers 9 bases. V shed 8 bases and J 7 bases; nucleotides not matched to a gene: 5. This CDR3 is 13 amino acids long. Germline V gene sequence: CDR1 MNHEY, CDR2 SVGAGI.

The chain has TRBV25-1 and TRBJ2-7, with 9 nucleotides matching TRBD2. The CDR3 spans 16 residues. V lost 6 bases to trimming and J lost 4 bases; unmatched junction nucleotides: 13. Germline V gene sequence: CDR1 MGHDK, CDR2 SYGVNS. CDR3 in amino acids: CASSGTGTSLTYEQYF. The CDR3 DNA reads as TGTGCCAGCAGCGGGACCGGGACTAGCTTGACGTACGAGCAGTACTTC.

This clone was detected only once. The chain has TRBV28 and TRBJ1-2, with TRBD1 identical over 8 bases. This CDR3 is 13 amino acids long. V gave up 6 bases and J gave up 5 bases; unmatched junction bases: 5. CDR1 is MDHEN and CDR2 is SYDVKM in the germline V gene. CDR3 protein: CASRTGTGYGYTF. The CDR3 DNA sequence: TGTGCCAGCAGGACCGGGACAGGTTATGGCTACACCTTC.

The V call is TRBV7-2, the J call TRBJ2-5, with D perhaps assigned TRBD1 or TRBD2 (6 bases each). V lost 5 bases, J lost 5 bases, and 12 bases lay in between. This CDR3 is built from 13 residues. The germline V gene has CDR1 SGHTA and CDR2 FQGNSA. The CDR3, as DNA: TGTGCCAGCAGCCGGGGGCTTTGGGAGACCCAGTACTTC. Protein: CASSRGLWETQYF.

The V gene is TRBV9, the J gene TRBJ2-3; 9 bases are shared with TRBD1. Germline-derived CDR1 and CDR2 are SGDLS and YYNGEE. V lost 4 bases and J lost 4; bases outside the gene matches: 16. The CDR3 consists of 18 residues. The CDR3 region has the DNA TGTGCCAGCAGCACACCACCGACAGGGGGGGAACTGTCAGATACGCAGTATTTT. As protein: CASSTPPTGGELSDTQYF.

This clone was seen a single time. CDR3 sequence (DNA): TGCGCCAGCAGCTTCCAAGAGACCCAGTACTTC. Translating gives CASSFQETQYF. The chain joins TRBV5-1 to TRBJ2-5; no clear D. The CDR3 runs 11 residues. Trimming removed 2 bases at V and 1 base at J, with 0 bases between. Per germline, CDR1 SGHRS and CDR2 YFSETQ. Filled out from reference TRBV5-1 and TRBJ2-5, the complete variable domain reads KAGVTQTPRYLIKTRGQQVTLSCSPISGHRSVSWYQQTPGQGLQFLFEYFSETQRNKGNFPGRFSGRQFSNSRSEMNVSTLELGDSALYLCASSFQETQYFGPGTRLLVL.